This TCR beta chain stems from a study of T cell responses to AZD1222 COVID-19 vaccine. The CDR3 contains 14 residues. Unmatched junction bases numbered 4, after V lost 4 bases and J lost 6 bases. CDR1 and CDR2 from the germline V gene are SGHNT and YENEEA. Concerning this clone: Its specificity is unknown.

Study-level results: The CD4 TCRs associated with vaccination extended across spike and predominated at 160-218 and 743-854. At baseline, just a handful of AZD1222 recipients tested seropositive. The breadth and depth of Spike-specific TCRs increased once two AZD1222 doses had been given. There were mostly white British donors and more females than males, and clonal diversity was possibly underestimated.

Sequencing was performed with immunoSEQ multiplex PCR; in TCRdb, only in-frame clones are kept and a portion is missing. The table records 150,000 or so clones, about 86% of them present only once. This receptor was taken from an adult in good health. The sample consisted of peripheral blood, taken on day 0 of MenACWY control vaccination. J is TRBJ2-2 and V is TRBV11-3, with TRBD1 identical over 8 bases. The CDR3 nucleotides are TGTGCCAGCAGCTCCTCAGGGGGCCCCGGGGAGCTGTTTTTT. Encoded protein: CASSSSGGPGELFF. The full variable domain, with the rest looked up from reference TRBV11-3 and TRBJ2-2, is EAGVVQSPRYKIIEKKQPVAFWCNPISGHNTLYWYLQNLGQGPELLIRYENEEAVDDSQLPKDRFSAERLKGVDSTLKIQPAELGDSAVYLCASSSSGGPGELFFGEGSRLTVL.